This TCR beta chain was observed in a study of T cells in Graves' hyperthyroidism and ophthalmopathy. Study-wide results and limits: Classification by a 13 V-J model distinguished ophthalmopathy from stable hyperthyroidism.

With a duration under 2 months, the hyperthyroidism was newly diagnosed in patients aged 18 to 65. The CDR3 is 14 amino acids. Deletions cut 0 bases from V and 5 bases from J, with 10 bases between. Germline CDR1 and CDR2: SGHAT and FQNNGV. In this sample, this clonotype turned up many times. No antigen is known for it. The CDR3 regions of TCR beta were amplified from RNA transcripts. HTBI primers drove first-round RT-PCR of the TCR CDR3. MiXCR, applied by TCRdb to the multiplex PCR reads, yields one record per CDR3 protein. In the table there are a few hundred thousand distinct CDR3 sequences, roughly 14% of which are singletons.

This chain links TRBV11-2 with TRBJ1-1; tentative D call: TRBD1 (6 bases). The sequenced sample was blood. This TCR was recovered from a woman aged 18-30 years with Graves' hyperthyroidism that later progressed to Graves' ophthalmopathy. CDR3 loop: CASSLEGGLTEAFF. The CDR3 nucleotides are TGTGCCAGCAGCTTAGAAGGGGGATTGACTGAAGCTTTCTTT.